This TCR beta chain is drawn from a study of early T cells in non-severe SARS-CoV-2 infection. This CDR3 has 14 amino acids. Germline V gene sequence: CDR1 MNHEY, CDR2 SVGAGI. V lost 6 bases and J lost 3; bases outside the gene matches: 6. TCRdb re-derived calls from the 5' RACE reads in MiXCR, one entry per CDR3 protein. Among tens of thousands of distinct CDR3 sequences listed, around 13% were seen once. This clonotype has just a few counts. This chain joins TRBV6-5 and TRBJ2-3; 7 positions match TRBD1. The sequenced sample was whole blood. This receptor was obtained from an adult who was a healthcare worker with PCR-confirmed SARS-CoV-2 infection or an uninfected control (not recorded which). The DNA of the CDR3 is TGTGCCAGCAGGGCTTCGACAGGGACAGATACGCAGTATTTT. It is translated as CASRASTGTDTQYF.